This T cell receptor beta chain was sequenced for a study of blood T cell repertoires in COVID-19. CDR1 and CDR2 from the germline V gene are SGHTA and FQGNSA. CDR3 size: 14 residues. V was trimmed by 5 bases and J by 4 bases, leaving 14 bases between them. The study drew participants aged about 18 to 89 years from approximately 23 US areas. Recovered status applied to Cohort 3 donors who had two consecutive negative PCRs. It also applied to those with clearance or with symptom resolution. The method was immunoSEQ multiplex PCR; TCRdb's version includes in-frame clones alone and lacks a portion of them. Of roughly 290,000 clones in the sample, 70% to 90% are singletons; the top ten hold roughly 2.2%.

The sample taken for sequencing was PBMCs or T cells enriched from blood (not recorded which). This receptor was obtained from a man aged 30 to 45 who had recovered from COVID-19. The rearrangement joins TRBV7-2 to TRBJ1-2, with no clear D. The CDR3 protein is CASSPEPTFYGYTF. The CDR3 region has the DNA TGTGCCAGCAGCCCCGAACCTACTTTCTATGGCTACACCTTC.